These T cell receptor beta chains were read from a single sample in a study of blood T cell repertoires in COVID-19. Clones were sequenced by immunoSEQ multiplex PCR, and TCRdb holds only the in-frame ones, with some missing. The sample carries about 160,000 clones, about 77% recorded once. Sequencing used peripheral blood. These receptors were taken from a woman aged 80 or over with acute or convalescent COVID-19. CDR3s include the opening cysteine and the closing phenylalanine or tryptophan. Fields, in order: CDR3 DNA, CDR3 protein, clone size, V gene, J gene, D gene. A D gene is named only where the DNA matches it firmly. Expanded clones are given a class, and other clones once, few, many or no size at all.

TGTGCCAGCAGTTACTCTATCGGGAGAGAGCAGTTCTTC	CASSYSIGREQFF	NA	TRBV6-2/TRBV6-3	TRBJ2-1	NA
TGTGCCAGCACCCCCCGGCCCGGTAGCCTATTTCGCACAGATACGCAGTATTTT	CASTPRPGSLFRTDTQYF	NA	TRBV27	TRBJ2-3	NA
TGTGCCAGCAGCTTGCAAACCTTCGCCTCCGCGGACTTC	CASSLQTFASADF	NA	TRBV7-9	TRBJ1-2	NA
TGTGCCAGCAGCCACGGGAGGCTGCCCGGGGAGACCCAGTACTTC	CASSHGRLPGETQYF	NA	TRBV5-6	TRBJ2-5	TRBD2
TGCAGCGTGGGGACAGTGGGGCCAAATCAGCCCCAGCATTTT	CSVGTVGPNQPQHF	NA	TRBV29-1	TRBJ1-5	TRBD1
TGTGCCAGTCTAGCGGGTCTTAGCACAGATACGCAGTATTTT	CASLAGLSTDTQYF	NA	TRBV2	TRBJ2-3	TRBD2
TGTGCCAGCAGTATAACCTATAATTCACCCCTCCACTTT	CASSITYNSPLHF	NA	TRBV2	TRBJ1-6	NA
TGTGCCAGCATCGAGGGGGGGCCCAAAGGTGAGCAGTTCTTC	CASIEGGPKGEQFF	NA	TRBV6-5	TRBJ2-1	NA
TGTGCCAGCAGTGGTCCGGACAGGGGCTCTCAGCCCCAGCATTTT	CASSGPDRGSQPQHF	NA	TRBV2	TRBJ1-5	TRBD1
TGTGCCAGCAGCTTAGGCCGCTCCCGGGGGGGGTTTACTGAAAAACTGTTTTTT	CASSLGRSRGGFTEKLFF	NA	TRBV13	TRBJ1-4	NA
TGTGCCAGCAGTTCCCCCTTTAGTGGTGAGCAGTTCTTC	CASSSPFSGEQFF	NA	TRBV27	TRBJ2-1	NA
TGCACCAGCAGCCAAGGGGGACTTGGGTCAGCGGGGAGCTCCTACGAGCAGTACTTC	CTSSQGGLGSAGSSYEQYF	NA	TRBV1	TRBJ2-7	NA
TGCGCCAGCAGCCAAGTCCCGGGGGGCAATCAGCCCCAGCATTTT	CASSQVPGGNQPQHF	NA	TRBV4-1	TRBJ1-5	NA
TGTGCCACCCGTCCGCCGGGACAGGGGGCCTATGGCTACACCTTC	CATRPPGQGAYGYTF	NA	TRBV10-3	TRBJ1-2	TRBD1
TGCAGCGTTGCCCTCCCCCCCGGGGAGCAGTTCTTC	CSVALPPGEQFF	NA	TRBV29-1	TRBJ2-1	NA
TGCGCCAGCAGCTTGGGGCAGAAGTACAATGAGCAGTTCTTC	CASSLGQKYNEQFF	few	TRBV5-1	TRBJ2-1	NA